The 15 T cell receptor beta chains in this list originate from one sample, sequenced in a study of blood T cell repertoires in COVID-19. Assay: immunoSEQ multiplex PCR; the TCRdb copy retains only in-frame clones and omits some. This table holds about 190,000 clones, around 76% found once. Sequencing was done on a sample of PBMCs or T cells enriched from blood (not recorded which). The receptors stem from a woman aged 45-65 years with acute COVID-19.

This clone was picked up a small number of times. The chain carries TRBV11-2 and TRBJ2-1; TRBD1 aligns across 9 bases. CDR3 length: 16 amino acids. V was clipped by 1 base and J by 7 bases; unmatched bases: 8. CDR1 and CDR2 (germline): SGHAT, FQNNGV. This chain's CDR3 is CASSLGGWTGVNEQFF. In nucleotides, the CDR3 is TGTGCCAGCAGCTTAGGAGGATGGACAGGGGTTAATGAGCAGTTCTTC.

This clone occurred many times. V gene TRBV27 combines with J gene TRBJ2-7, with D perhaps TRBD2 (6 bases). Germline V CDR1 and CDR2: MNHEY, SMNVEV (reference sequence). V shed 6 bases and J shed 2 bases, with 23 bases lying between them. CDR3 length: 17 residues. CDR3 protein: CASSPFAISGGTYEQYV. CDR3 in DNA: TGTGCCAGCAGCCCTTTCGCAATTTCCGGGGGAACCTACGAGCAGTACGTC.

CDR3 sequence reads: CASSFQAETQYF. The CDR3 DNA is TGTGCCAGCAGCTTTCAGGCGGAGACCCAGTACTTC. This chain connects TRBV5-5 to TRBJ2-5; D is undetermined. The CDR3 loop spans 12 amino acids. CDR1 is SGHKS and CDR2 is YYEKEE in the germline V gene (reference sequence). Trimming took 2 bases from V and 5 from J, leaving 7 bases between them.

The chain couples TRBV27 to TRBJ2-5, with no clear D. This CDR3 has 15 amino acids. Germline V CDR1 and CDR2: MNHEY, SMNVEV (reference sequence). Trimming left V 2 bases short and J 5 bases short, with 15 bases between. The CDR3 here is CASSLRGDPPETQYF. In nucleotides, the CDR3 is TGTGCCAGCAGTTTACGAGGCGACCCGCCGGAGACCCAGTACTTC.

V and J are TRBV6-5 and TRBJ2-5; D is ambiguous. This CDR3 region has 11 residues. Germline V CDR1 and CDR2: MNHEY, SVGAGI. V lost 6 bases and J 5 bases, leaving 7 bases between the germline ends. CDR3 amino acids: CASSLGETQYF. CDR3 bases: TGTGCCAGCAGCCTCGGGGAGACCCAGTACTTC.

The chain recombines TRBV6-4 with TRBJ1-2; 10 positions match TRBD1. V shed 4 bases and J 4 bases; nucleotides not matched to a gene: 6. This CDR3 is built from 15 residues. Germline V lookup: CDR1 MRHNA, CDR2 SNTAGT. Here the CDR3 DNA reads TGTGCCAGCAGTGCCACCGGGACAGGGGCCTATGGCTACACCTTC. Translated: CASSATGTGAYGYTF.

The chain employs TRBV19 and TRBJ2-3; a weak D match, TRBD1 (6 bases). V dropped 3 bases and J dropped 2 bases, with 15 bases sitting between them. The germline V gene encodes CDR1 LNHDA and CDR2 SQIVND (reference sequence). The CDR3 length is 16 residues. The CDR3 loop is CASSMVQGPYTDTQYF. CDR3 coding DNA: TGTGCCAGTAGTATGGTGCAGGGGCCGTACACAGATACGCAGTATTTT.

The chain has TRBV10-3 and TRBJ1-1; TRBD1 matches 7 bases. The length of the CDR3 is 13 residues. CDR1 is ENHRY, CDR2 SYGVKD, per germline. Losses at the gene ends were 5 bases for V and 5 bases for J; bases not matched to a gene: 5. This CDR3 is CAISTGVGTEAFF. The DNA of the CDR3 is TGTGCCATCAGTACAGGGGTGGGAACTGAAGCTTTCTTT.

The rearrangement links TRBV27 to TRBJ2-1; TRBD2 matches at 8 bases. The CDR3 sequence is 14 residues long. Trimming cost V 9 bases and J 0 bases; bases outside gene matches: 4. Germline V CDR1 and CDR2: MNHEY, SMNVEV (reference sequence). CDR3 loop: CASRAGGSYNEQFF. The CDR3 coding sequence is TGTGCCAGTCGGGCGGGGGGCTCCTACAATGAGCAGTTCTTC.

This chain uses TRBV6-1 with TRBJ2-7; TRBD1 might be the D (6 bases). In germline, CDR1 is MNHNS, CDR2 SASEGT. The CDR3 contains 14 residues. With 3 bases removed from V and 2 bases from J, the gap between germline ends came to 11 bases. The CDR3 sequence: CASSDLDRPYEQYV. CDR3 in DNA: TGTGCCAGCAGTGACCTGGACAGACCCTACGAGCAGTACGTC.

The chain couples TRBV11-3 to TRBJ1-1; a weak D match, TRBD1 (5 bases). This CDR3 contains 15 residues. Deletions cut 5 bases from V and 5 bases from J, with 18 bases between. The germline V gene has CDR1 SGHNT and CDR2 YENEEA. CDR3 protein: CASSLHHGSGTEAFF. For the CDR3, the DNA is TGTGCCAGCAGCCTGCACCATGGATCAGGGACTGAAGCTTTCTTT.

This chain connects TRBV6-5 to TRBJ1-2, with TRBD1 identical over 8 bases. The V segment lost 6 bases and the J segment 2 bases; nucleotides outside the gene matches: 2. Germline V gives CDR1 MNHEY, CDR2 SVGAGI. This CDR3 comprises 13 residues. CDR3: CASRDRVNYGYTF. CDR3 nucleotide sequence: TGTGCCAGCAGGGACAGGGTAAACTATGGCTACACCTTC.

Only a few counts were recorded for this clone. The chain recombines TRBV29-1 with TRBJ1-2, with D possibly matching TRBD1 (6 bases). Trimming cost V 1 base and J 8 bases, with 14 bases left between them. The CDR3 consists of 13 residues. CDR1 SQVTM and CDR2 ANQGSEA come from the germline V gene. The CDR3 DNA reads TGCAGCGTTGAAGTACGGGGTACAGGGGGCTACACCTTC. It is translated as CSVEVRGTGGYTF.

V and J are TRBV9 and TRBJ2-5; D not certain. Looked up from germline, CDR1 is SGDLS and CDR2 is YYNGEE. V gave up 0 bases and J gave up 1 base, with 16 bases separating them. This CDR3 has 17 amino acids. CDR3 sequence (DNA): TGTGCCAGCAGCGTAGGGAGCCTCATAAAAACCCAAGAGACCCAGTACTTC. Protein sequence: CASSVGSLIKTQETQYF. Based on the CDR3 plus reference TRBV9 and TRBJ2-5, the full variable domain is DSGVTQTPKHLITATGQRVTLRCSPRSGDLSVYWYQQSLDQGLQFLIQYYNGEERAKGNILERFSAQQFPDLHSELNLSSLELGDSALYFCASSVGSLIKTQETQYFGPGTRLLVL.

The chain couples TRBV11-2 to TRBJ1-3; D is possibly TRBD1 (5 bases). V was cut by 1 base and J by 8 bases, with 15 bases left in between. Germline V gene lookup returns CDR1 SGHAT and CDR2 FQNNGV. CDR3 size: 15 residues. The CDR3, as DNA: TGTGCCAGCAGCTTAGTTACAGGATCGCTCGACACCATATATTTT. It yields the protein CASSLVTGSLDTIYF. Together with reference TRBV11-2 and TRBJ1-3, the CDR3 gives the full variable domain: EAGVAQSPRYKIIEKRQSVAFWCNPISGHATLYWYQQILGQGPKLLIQFQNNGVVDDSQLPKDRFSAERLKGVDSTLKIQPAKLEDSAVYLCASSLVTGSLDTIYFGEGSWLTVV.